These 21 T cell receptor beta chains came from one sample sequenced in a study of cytomegalovirus exposure and HLA in healthy donors. Primers included in the PCR were 60 Vbeta and 13 Jbeta primers. Sequenced by immunoSEQ multiplex PCR; TCRdb stores in-frame clones only, minus some. The sample has 150,000 to 200,000 clones; approximately 80% are singletons. Sequenced material: PBMCs. The source of these receptors is a male donor in good health and CMV-seronegative.

The gene calls are TRBV5-1 and TRBJ2-3; perhaps TRBD2 as D (6 bases). Germline assignment: CDR1 SGHRS and CDR2 YFSETQ. The V end lost 3 bases, the J end lost 0 bases, and 14 bases lay between the germline ends. The CDR3 is 16 residues long. The CDR3 loop is CASSSSLAVSTDTQYF. The DNA for the CDR3 is TGCGCCAGCAGCTCGTCACTAGCCGTAAGCACAGATACGCAGTATTTT.

The chain combines TRBV5-1 with TRBJ2-1; 7 bases align to TRBD1. Unmatched junction bases numbered 1, after V lost 7 bases and J lost 0 bases. From germline, CDR1 is SGHRS and CDR2 YFSETQ. The CDR3 contains 13 residues. The CDR3 DNA reads TGCGCCAGCGGGGACAGCTCCTACAATGAGCAGTTCTTC. It translates to CASGDSSYNEQFF.

The chain links TRBV10-3 to TRBJ1-2; 9 nucleotides agree with TRBD1. Germline V gene data show CDR1 as ENHRY and CDR2 as SYGVKD. V trimming: 6 bases; J trimming: 7 bases; junction bases outside the gene matches: 12. The CDR3 contains 15 residues. CDR3 amino acids: CAISAGQGSVAGYTF. CDR3 in DNA: TGTGCCATCAGCGCCGGACAGGGGTCGGTCGCTGGCTACACCTTC.

The count of this clone is one. The genes are TRBV2 and TRBJ2-5; TRBD1 agrees at 10 bases. The J call may be mistaken, given a closer DNA end match to TRBJ2-7. Germline assignment: CDR1 SNHLY and CDR2 FYNNEI. This CDR3 spans 15 amino acids. CDR3 coding DNA: TGTGCCAGATCGTCTTCCTCGGGACAGGGGTACGAGCAGTACTTC. It is translated as CARSSSSGQGYEQYF.

Of note for this clone: The junction and the germline gene differ at one end; a read error may be behind it. This chain uses TRBV7-9 with TRBJ1-1, with unresolved D. Germline CDR1 is SEHNR and CDR2 is FQNEAQ (reference sequence). The CDR3 has 16 amino acids. The CDR3 sequence: CSSTPDPRASRREAFF. The CDR3 DNA follows: TGTTCCAGCACCCCCGACCCCCGCGCGAGTAGGAGAGAAGCTTTCTTT.

Here the CDR3 reads CASSGHLNEQYF. For the CDR3, the DNA is TGTGCCAGCAGTGGACACCTTAACGAGCAGTACTTC. This chain uses TRBV6-5 with TRBJ2-7; a weak D match, TRBD1 (5 bases). The CDR3 sequence is 12 residues long. CDR1 and CDR2 (germline): MNHEY, SVGAGI. The V gene lost 5 bases and the J gene lost 5 bases, with 10 bases spanning the gap.

The rearrangement uses TRBV28 and TRBJ2-5; 8 nucleotides align to TRBD2. V dropped 5 bases and J dropped 2; count of bases not matched to a gene: 4. CDR1 and CDR2 (germline): MDHEN, SYDVKM. This CDR3 has 14 residues. CDR3 residues: CASSRAGAQETQYF. CDR3 sequence (DNA): TGTGCCAGCAGTAGAGCGGGGGCGCAAGAGACCCAGTACTTC.

The chain uses TRBV13 and TRBJ2-3; D possibly corresponds to TRBD1 (6 bases). This CDR3 comprises 16 residues. Germline CDR1 reads PRHDT; CDR2 reads FYEKMQ (reference sequence). V was pared by 0 bases and J by 6 bases, with 16 bases between. The CDR3: CASSLGQGVTIDTQYF. Here the CDR3 DNA reads TGTGCCAGCAGCTTAGGACAGGGTGTTACTATCGATACGCAGTATTTT.

The V gene is TRBV7-8, the J gene TRBJ1-2; D perhaps matches TRBD1 (5 bases). Germline values: CDR1 SGHVS, CDR2 FQNEAQ. CDR3 length: 15 amino acids. Trimming took off 5 bases at V and 5 bases at J, with 18 bases between the two ends. The CDR3: CASSLQGAGQYGYTF. CDR3 sequence (DNA): TGTGCCAGCAGCCTCCAAGGGGCAGGTCAATATGGCTACACCTTC. The variable domain in full, completed from reference TRBV7-8 and TRBJ1-2, reads GAGVSQSPRYKVAKRGQDVALRCDPISGHVSLFWYQQALGQGPEFLTYFQNEAQLDKSGLPSDRFFAERPEGSVSTLKIQRTQQEDSAVYLCASSLQGAGQYGYTFGSGTRLTVV.

The rearrangement joins TRBV19 to TRBJ2-7; D may be TRBD1 (6 bases). CDR1 and CDR2 (germline): LNHDA, SQIVND (reference sequence). This CDR3 is 16 amino acids long. Between the trimmed V and J ends, which lost 4 bases and 3 bases, there was a span of 19 bases. In DNA, the CDR3 is TGTGCCAGTAGTAGGGCCGGTGGAACAGGGAACTACGAGCAGTACTTC. Its protein product is CASSRAGGTGNYEQYF.

This clone was counted a few times. The gene calls are TRBV28 and TRBJ1-5; D unresolved. The CDR3 contains 13 residues. Trimming shortened V by 7 bases and J by 2 bases, and 9 bases separated the two germline ends. Germline loops: CDR1 MDHEN, CDR2 SYDVKM. CDR3 in DNA: TGTGCCAGCAACTTATACCGCAATCAGCCCCAGCATTTT. Translating gives CASNLYRNQPQHF. Combining the CDR3 with reference TRBV28 and TRBJ1-5 gives the whole variable domain DVKVTQSSRYLVKRTGEKVFLECVQDMDHENMFWYRQDPGLGLRLIYFSYDVKMKEKGDIPEGYSVSREKKERFSLILESASTNQTSMYLCASNLYRNQPQHFGDGTRLSIL.

This rearrangement joins TRBV5-4 to TRBJ1-1; D is uncertain. Germline loops: CDR1 SGHNT, CDR2 YYREEE (reference sequence). Trimming took 0 bases from V and 11 from J, leaving 11 bases between them. The CDR3 is made up of 12 amino acids. The CDR3 sequence: CASSLGSSKAFF. The CDR3 DNA sequence: TGTGCCAGCAGCTTGGGTAGTTCCAAGGCTTTCTTT.

This clone has only one observation. The V gene is TRBV5-1, the J gene TRBJ2-3; 7 nucleotides match TRBD2. Germline V gene sequence: CDR1 SGHRS, CDR2 YFSETQ. The CDR3 consists of 14 residues. V lost 3 bases and J lost 6; bases outside the gene matches: 7. The CDR3 nucleotides are TGCGCCAGCAGCTCCCTTCCTAGCGGTGATACGCAGTATTTT. Protein product: CASSSLPSGDTQYF. Drawing the rest from reference TRBV5-1 and TRBJ2-3, the complete variable domain is KAGVTQTPRYLIKTRGQQVTLSCSPISGHRSVSWYQQTPGQGLQFLFEYFSETQRNKGNFPGRFSGRQFSNSRSEMNVSTLELGDSALYLCASSSLPSGDTQYFGPGTRLTVL.

This clone turned up a few times. V and J are TRBV5-1 and TRBJ1-5; no definite D call. The CDR3 is made up of 15 amino acids. V lost 1 base and J lost 0, with 8 bases in between. Per the germline V gene, CDR1 is SGHRS and CDR2 is YFSETQ. The CDR3 reads CASSLFGDSNQPQHF. CDR3 DNA: TGCGCCAGCAGCTTGTTCGGGGATAGCAATCAGCCCCAGCATTTT.

This clone was picked up a small number of times. This chain joins TRBV7-8 and TRBJ1-4; 8 bases agree with TRBD1. The germline V gene has CDR1 SGHVS and CDR2 FQNEAQ. V gave up 6 bases and J gave up 6 bases; unmatched junction bases: 9. There are 15 residues in the CDR3. CDR3 DNA sequence: TGTGCCAGCAGATTTATGACAGGGGTCGATGAAAAACTGTTTTTT. Its protein product is CASRFMTGVDEKLFF.

Here the CDR3 DNA reads TGTGCCAGCAGCTACCGAGAAAGATACGAGCAGTACTTC. Translation gives CASSYRERYEQYF. The chain has TRBV7-8 and TRBJ2-7; D is ambiguous. This CDR3 is built from 13 residues. The V end was cut by 4 bases, the J end by 4 bases, with 11 bases between. CDR1 is SGHVS, CDR2 FQNEAQ, per germline.

This clone appeared a few times. This sequence joins TRBV6-1 and TRBJ1-4; TRBD1 matches at 10 bases. The CDR3 spans 14 residues. V was pared by 4 bases and J by 9 bases, with 5 bases of the junction left unmatched. CDR1 is MNHNS and CDR2 is SASEGT in the germline V gene. CDR3 bases: TGTGCCAGCAGTGGCCCGGGACAGGGGAAAAAACTGTTTTTT. As protein: CASSGPGQGKKLFF.

This clone was seen once. The V gene is TRBV11-3, the J gene TRBJ2-3; 9 nucleotides agree with TRBD2. V shed 3 bases, J shed 4 bases, and the junction held 5 bases outside the gene matches. The CDR3 covers 15 residues. CDR1 is SGHNT, CDR2 YENEEA, per germline. Here the CDR3 DNA reads TGTGCCAGCAGCTTCCTAGCGGGAATCCCAGATACGCAGTATTTT. Its translation is CASSFLAGIPDTQYF.

The rearrangement links TRBV4-3 to TRBJ1-2; D is uncertain. With 0 bases removed from V and 2 bases from J, the gap between germline ends came to 13 bases. The CDR3 extends over 16 amino acids. Germline CDR1 and CDR2: LGHNA and YSLEER. DNA for the CDR3: TGCGCCAGCAGCCAAGATGCGACCCGGGAAAACTATGGCTACACCTTC. Protein product: CASSQDATRENYGYTF.

This clone was picked up a small number of times. The V and J genes are TRBV7-3 and TRBJ2-1, with 9 nucleotides matching TRBD1. The germline V gene has CDR1 SGHTA and CDR2 FQGTGA. Trimming at V came to 3 bases and at J to 0 bases, leaving 3 bases not matched to a gene. The CDR3 runs 16 residues. The CDR3 sequence is CASSLDRGSSYNEQFF. The DNA for the CDR3 is TGTGCCAGCAGCTTGGACAGGGGTAGCTCCTACAATGAGCAGTTCTTC.

The chain joins TRBV29-1 to TRBJ2-5; D is undetermined. This CDR3 has 13 amino acids. V was trimmed by 4 bases and J by 3 bases, leaving 12 bases between them. The V gene's germline CDR1 is SQVTM and CDR2 ANQGSEA. CDR3 nucleotides: TGCAGCGTTGTAAGCTCGAGTAAAGAGACCCAGTACTTC. Translation gives CSVVSSSKETQYF.